One and the same sample provided the 4 T cell receptor beta chains below, sequenced in a study of blood T cell repertoires in COVID-19. Profiled with immunoSEQ multiplex PCR; TCRdb holds only in-frame clones, not every one. In the table there are 130,000 or so clones, about 83% of which are singletons. Source material: peripheral blood. These receptors were taken from a man aged 25 to 40 with COVID-19, enrolled during active disease.

The V call is TRBV18, the J call TRBJ2-7; 8 nucleotides match TRBD1. This CDR3 is built from 13 residues. V was clipped by 4 bases and J by 6 bases; unmatched bases: 5. Germline CDR1 reads KGHSH; CDR2 reads LQKENI. The CDR3 loop reads CASSLQGAGEQYF. Here the CDR3 DNA reads TGTGCCAGCTCACTGCAGGGGGCGGGCGAGCAGTACTTC.

The rearrangement joins TRBV4-1 to TRBJ2-7; D perhaps matches TRBD1 (6 bases). CDR3 length: 15 amino acids. V dropped 0 bases and J dropped 6 bases, with 15 bases sitting between them. Germline-derived CDR1 and CDR2 are MGHRA and YSYEKL. This CDR3 reads CASSQEVNRASEQYF. The DNA for the CDR3 is TGCGCCAGCAGCCAAGAGGTAAACAGGGCGAGCGAGCAGTACTTC.

The J gene is TRBJ2-3, the V gene TRBV6-5; 7 positions match TRBD1. J lost 1 base, V lost 4 bases, and 5 bases had no gene match. CDR1 and CDR2 from the germline V gene are MNHEY and SVGAGI. This CDR3 has 15 amino acids. The CDR3: CASSSQGRGTDTQYF. Here the CDR3 DNA reads TGTGCCAGCAGTTCACAGGGGAGAGGCACAGATACGCAGTATTTT.

The chain recombines TRBV6-5 with TRBJ1-1, with TRBD1 as a possible D gene (5 bases). Germline V gene data show CDR1 as MNHEY and CDR2 as SVGAGI. The V gene lost 4 bases and the J gene lost 3 bases, with 12 bases spanning the gap. The CDR3 consists of 14 residues. The CDR3 region is CASSFPGVHTEAFF. CDR3 DNA sequence: TGTGCCAGCAGTTTCCCGGGGGTGCACACTGAAGCTTTCTTT.